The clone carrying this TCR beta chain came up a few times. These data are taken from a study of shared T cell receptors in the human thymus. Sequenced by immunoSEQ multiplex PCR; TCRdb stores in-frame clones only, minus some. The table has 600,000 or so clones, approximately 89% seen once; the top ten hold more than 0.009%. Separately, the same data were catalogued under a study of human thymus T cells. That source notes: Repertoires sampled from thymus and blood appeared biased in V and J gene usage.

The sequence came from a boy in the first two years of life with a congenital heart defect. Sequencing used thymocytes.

The CDR3 is CATKRVSGLAGELFF. The CDR3, as DNA: TGTGCCACCAAACGGGTATCGGGTCTCGCCGGGGAGCTGTTTTTT. This chain uses TRBV15 with TRBJ2-2; unclear D gene. V lost 7 bases, J lost 6 bases, and 18 bases lay in between. This CDR3 has 15 residues. The germline gives CDR1 LNHNV, CDR2 YYDKDF (reference sequence).